Listed below are T cell receptor beta chains from one sample, sequenced in a study of T cells in Graves' hyperthyroidism and ophthalmopathy. TCRdb used MiXCR to reprocess the multiplex PCR reads, holding one entry per CDR3 protein. Of hundreds of thousands of distinct CDR3 sequences listed, around 20% are singletons. The specimen was blood. The receptors were sampled from a man aged 40-49 years with Graves' ophthalmopathy. CDR3s include the opening cysteine and the closing phenylalanine or tryptophan. The D gene is left open where the match is weak. Some rows mark clone size as missing; the rest say once, few, many or name a class of expanded clone.

>.|TRBV18|.|TRBJ2-7
CASSWALSGGSLSYEQYF
TGTGCCAGCTCGTGGGCGCTCAGTGGAGGGAGCCTTTCCTACGAGCAGTACTTC
>many|TRBV7-8|.|TRBJ2-7
CASSLWAYEQYF
TGTGCCAGCAGCTTGTGGGCCTACGAGCAGTACTTC
>many|TRBV7-3|TRBD2|TRBJ2-2
CASSLGGRNTGELFF
TGTGCCAGCAGCTTAGGCGGGAGGAACACCGGGGAGCTGTTTTTT
>many|TRBV18|.|TRBJ1-5
CASSPGGGSNQPQHF
TGTGCCAGCTCACCAGGGGGTGGGTCGAATCAGCCCCAGCATTTT
>many|TRBV12-3/TRBV12-4|.|TRBJ2-5
CASVRGSGTQYF
TGTGCCAGTGTTCGGGGTTCGGGGACCCAGTACTTC
>many|TRBV5-6|.|TRBJ2-1
CASSLVALEVDEQFF
TGTGCCAGCAGCCTGGTAGCCCTTGAGGTGGATGAGCAGTTCTTC
>.|TRBV5-1|.|TRBJ2-1
CASSLNDGGDEQFF
TGCGCCAGCAGCTTGAACGACGGAGGGGATGAGCAGTTCTTC
>few|TRBV9|.|TRBJ2-3
CASSVGSHSTDTQYF
TGTGCCAGCAGCGTAGGGTCCCATAGCACAGATACGCAGTATTTT
>many|TRBV7-8|.|TRBJ2-1
CASSLSGSREFF
TGTGCCAGCAGCTTGTCCGGGAGTCGGGAGTTCTTC
>.|TRBV7-9|TRBD2|TRBJ2-3
CASSYPSGGVTDTQYF
TGTGCCAGCAGCTACCCTAGCGGGGGAGTCACAGATACGCAGTATTTT
>.|TRBV10-3|TRBD1|TRBJ2-7
CAISGRGQSHEQYF
TGTGCCATCAGTGGCAGGGGGCAGTCCCACGAGCAGTACTTC
>many|TRBV7-2|TRBD2|TRBJ2-3
CASSLGLAGVRDTQYF
TGTGCCAGCAGCCTGGGACTAGCGGGAGTGAGGGATACGCAGTATTTT
>many|TRBV28|TRBD2|TRBJ2-2
CASPQSIAGGVLRPGELFF
TGTGCCAGCCCACAATCCATAGCGGGAGGGGTTCTGCGGCCCGGGGAGCTGTTTTTT
>few|TRBV28|.|TRBJ2-1
CASSLGRPVQFF
TGTGCCAGCAGCCTGGGTCGTCCGGTGCAGTTCTTC
>few|TRBV5-6|TRBD1|TRBJ1-5
CASSLRDRELSQPQHF
TGTGCCAGCAGCTTGCGGGACAGGGAATTGAGTCAGCCCCAGCATTTT
>few|TRBV5-5|.|TRBJ1-2
CASSLARGSGGYTF
TGTGCCAGCAGCTTGGCCAGAGGGTCGGGTGGCTACACCTTC
>few|TRBV20-1|.|TRBJ2-7
CSASSDRGTYEQYF
TGCAGTGCTTCATCGGACAGAGGCACCTACGAGCAGTACTTC
>once|TRBV2|TRBD2|TRBJ2-7
CASSVASGGPLEQYF
TGTGCCAGCAGCGTAGCTTCGGGAGGGCCACTCGAGCAGTACTTC
>few|TRBV7-9|.|TRBJ2-7
CASRPGAQGSYEQYF
TGTGCCAGCAGACCCGGGGCCCAAGGGTCCTACGAGCAGTACTTC
>many|TRBV7-8|.|TRBJ1-1
CASSPLPGTEAFF
TGTGCCAGCAGCCCCCTCCCTGGGACTGAAGCTTTCTTT
>.|TRBV6-2/TRBV6-3|.|TRBJ1-2
CASSSGQLRNGYTF
TGTGCCAGCAGTTCAGGACAGCTTAGGAATGGCTACACCTTC
>few|TRBV6-1|.|TRBJ2-7
CATAWLGGSGAYEQYF
TGTGCCACCGCGTGGCTAGGGGGATCGGGAGCTTACGAGCAGTACTTC
>.|TRBV5-1|TRBD1|TRBJ1-5
CASSLTGTANQPQHF
TGCGCCAGCAGCTTGACCGGGACAGCGAATCAGCCCCAGCATTTT
>many|TRBV5-1|.|TRBJ2-7
CASSLDRQGGEQYF
TGCGCCAGCAGCTTGGACAGGCAGGGGGGAGAGCAGTACTTC
>.|TRBV20-1|.|TRBJ1-1
CSASPGNTEAFF
TGCAGTGCTAGTCCAGGTAACACTGAAGCTTTCTTT
>.|TRBV11-2|TRBD1|TRBJ1-4
CASSFGNRGSHEKLFF
TGTGCCAGCAGCTTCGGCAACAGGGGTTCCCATGAAAAACTGTTTTTT